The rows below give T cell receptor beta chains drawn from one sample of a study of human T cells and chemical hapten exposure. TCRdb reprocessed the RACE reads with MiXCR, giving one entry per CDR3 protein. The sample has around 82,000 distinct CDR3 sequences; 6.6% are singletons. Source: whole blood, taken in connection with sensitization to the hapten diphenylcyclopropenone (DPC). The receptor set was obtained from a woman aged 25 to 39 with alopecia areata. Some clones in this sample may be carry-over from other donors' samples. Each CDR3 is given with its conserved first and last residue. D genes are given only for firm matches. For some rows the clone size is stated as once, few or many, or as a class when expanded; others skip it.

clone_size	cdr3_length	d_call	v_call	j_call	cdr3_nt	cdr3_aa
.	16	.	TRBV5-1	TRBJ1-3	TGCGCCAGCAGCTTGGAGGCCCTCTCCTCTGGAAACACCATATATTTT	CASSLEALSSGNTIYF
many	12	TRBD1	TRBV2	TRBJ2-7	TGTGCCAGAGGGACAGGGTCGGGCGAGCAGTACTTC	CARGTGSGEQYF
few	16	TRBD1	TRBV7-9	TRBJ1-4	TGTGCCAGCAGCTTAACGACAGGGGGGCAAGGAGAAAAACTGTTTTTT	CASSLTTGGQGEKLFF
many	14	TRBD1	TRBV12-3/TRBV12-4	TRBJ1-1	TGTGCCAGCAGTCCATTCGACAGGGACACTGAAGCTTTCTTT	CASSPFDRDTEAFF
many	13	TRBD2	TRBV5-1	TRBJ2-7	TGCGCCAGCAGCCCTCAGGAGCGGGGGGATCAGTACTTC	CASSPQERGDQYF
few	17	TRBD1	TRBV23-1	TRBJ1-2	TGCGCCAGCAGTCAGGACAGGGAGGCGGTTTTGAACTATGGCTACACCTTC	CASSQDREAVLNYGYTF
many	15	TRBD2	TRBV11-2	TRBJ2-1	TGTGCCAGCAGTCCAAGCGGGGGGGCCTGGAATGAGCAGTTCTTC	CASSPSGGAWNEQFF
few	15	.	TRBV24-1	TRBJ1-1	TGTGCCACCTGCGGGGAGCTTGACATAAAGGGGGAAGCTTTCTTT	CATCGELDIKGEAFF
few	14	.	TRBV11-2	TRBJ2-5	TGTGCCAGCAGTCCCAGCCAGTACCAAGAGACCCAGTACTTC	CASSPSQYQETQYF
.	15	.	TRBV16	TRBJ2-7	TGTGCCAGCAGCCCGGCGCAGGGCAGAACCTACGAGCAGTACTTC	CASSPAQGRTYEQYF
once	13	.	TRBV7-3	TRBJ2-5	TGTGCCGGCAGCTTAACTTGTCTTTTCACCCAGTACTTC	CAGSLTCLFTQYF
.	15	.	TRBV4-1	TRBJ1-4	TGCGCCAGCAGCCAAGATATTTATATGGGAGAAAAACTGTTTTTT	CASSQDIYMGEKLFF
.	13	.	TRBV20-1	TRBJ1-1	TGCAGTGCTACAAGTAGGAAGAACACTGAAGCTTTCTTT	CSATSRKNTEAFF
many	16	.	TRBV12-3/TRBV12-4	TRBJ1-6	TGTGCCAGCAGTCCTCTAAAGGGTGGTAGTAATTCACCCCTCCACTTT	CASSPLKGGSNSPLHF
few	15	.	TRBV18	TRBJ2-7	TGTGCCAGCTCACCACCAACCGGGGCGCGAGGCGAGCAGTACTTC	CASSPPTGARGEQYF
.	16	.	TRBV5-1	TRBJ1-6	TGCGCCAGCAGCTTGGACGGGAATGAGGCTTATTCACCCCTCCACTTT	CASSLDGNEAYSPLHF
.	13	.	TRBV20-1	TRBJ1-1	TGCAGTGCTAGAGTTACAGGGAGTGGGGAAGCTTTCTTT	CSARVTGSGEAFF
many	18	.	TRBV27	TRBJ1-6	TGTGCCAGCAGTTCTGCCGGGACCCCGAGCTCCTATAATTCACCCCTCCACTTT	CASSSAGTPSSYNSPLHF
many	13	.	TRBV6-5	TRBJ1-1	TGTGCCAGCAGTTCCCACAGCGGGCAACGAGCTTTCTTT	CASSSHSGQRAFF
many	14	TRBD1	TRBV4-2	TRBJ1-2	TGTGCCAGCAGCCAAGGACAGGGGTACTATGGCTACACCTTC	CASSQGQGYYGYTF
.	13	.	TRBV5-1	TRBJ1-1	TGCGCCAGCAGTCAGTCAGTGAACACTGAAGCTTTCTTT	CASSQSVNTEAFF
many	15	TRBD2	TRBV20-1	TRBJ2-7	TGCAGTGCTAGAGACCATAGCGGGGGGGACTACGAGCAGTACTTC	CSARDHSGGDYEQYF
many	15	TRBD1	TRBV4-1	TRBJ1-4	TGCGCCAGCAGCCAAATTGGGACAGGGGGGGAGAGACTGTTTTTT	CASSQIGTGGERLFF
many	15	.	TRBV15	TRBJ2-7	TGTGCCACCAGCAGAGATCGTGGGGCACAATACGAGCAGTACTTC	CATSRDRGAQYEQYF
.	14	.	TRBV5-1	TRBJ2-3	TGCGCCAGCAGACGAGCGGACCCCACAGATACGCAGTATTTT	CASRRADPTDTQYF
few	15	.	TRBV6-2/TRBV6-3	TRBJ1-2	TGTGCCAGCAGTTACCGGGACGGCCCCGTCTATGGCTACACCTTC	CASSYRDGPVYGYTF
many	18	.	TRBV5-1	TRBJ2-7	TGCGCCAGCAGCTTGGCCAACCGGGTCACTCTCGAGGGCGACGAGCAGTACTTC	CASSLANRVTLEGDEQYF
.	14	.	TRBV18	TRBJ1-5	TGTGCCAGCTCACCATTAGGGAGCAATCAGCCCCAGCATTTT	CASSPLGSNQPQHF
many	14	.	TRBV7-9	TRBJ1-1	TGTGCCAGCAGCTTGACACCTACGAACACTGAAGCTTTCTTT	CASSLTPTNTEAFF
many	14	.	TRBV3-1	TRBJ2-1	TGTGCCAGCAGCCCGGTGAGAGGGATGGGTGAGCAGTTCTTC	CASSPVRGMGEQFF
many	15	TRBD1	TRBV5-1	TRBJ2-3	TGCGCCAGCAGCTTGGCCGGGACAGGGCCAGATACGCAGTATTTT	CASSLAGTGPDTQYF
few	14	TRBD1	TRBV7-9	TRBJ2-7	TGTGCCAGCAGCCCTCCGGGACAGACCTACGAGCAGTACTTC	CASSPPGQTYEQYF
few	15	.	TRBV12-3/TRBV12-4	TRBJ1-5	TGTGCCAGCAGTGCCCACGAAGATAGCAATCAGCCCCAGCATTTT	CASSAHEDSNQPQHF
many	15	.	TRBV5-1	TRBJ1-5	TGCGCCAGCAGCTTGTTTGGACAGAGCAATCAGCCCCAGCATTTT	CASSLFGQSNQPQHF
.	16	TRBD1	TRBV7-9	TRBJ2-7	TGTGCCAGCAGCTCCAACCCCGGGGGACAGGGCTACGAGCAGTACTTC	CASSSNPGGQGYEQYF
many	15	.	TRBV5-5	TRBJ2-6	TGTGCCAGCAGCTTGAACGTAGCAGGGGCCAACGTCCTGACTTTC	CASSLNVAGANVLTF
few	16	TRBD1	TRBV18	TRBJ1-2	TGTGCCAGCTCACCACTCGTTACAGGGGGCGACTATGGCTACACCTTC	CASSPLVTGGDYGYTF
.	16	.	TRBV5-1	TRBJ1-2	TGCGCCAGCAGCCAAGAGGGGCCGCCTGGGAGCTATGGCTACACCTTC	CASSQEGPPGSYGYTF
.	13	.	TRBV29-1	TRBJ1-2	TGCAGCGTGACACAGGGAATCGACTATGGCTACAACTTC	CSVTQGIDYGYNF
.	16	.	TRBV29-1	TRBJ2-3	TGCAGCGTTGAACAGGGGCACGGACTTAGCACAGATACGCAGTATTTT	CSVEQGHGLSTDTQYF
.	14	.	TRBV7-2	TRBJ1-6	TGTGCCAGCAGCTTAGAGAGGGGGAAATCACCCCTCCACTTT	CASSLERGKSPLHF
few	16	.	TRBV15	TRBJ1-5	TGTGCCACCAGCAGAGATGGGGGGATCGGCAATCAGCCCCAGCATTTT	CATSRDGGIGNQPQHF
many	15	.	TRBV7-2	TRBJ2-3	TGTGCCAGCAGCTTAGCGGGGACTCTCACAGATACGCAGTATTTT	CASSLAGTLTDTQYF
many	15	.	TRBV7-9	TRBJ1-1	TGTGCCAGCAGCTCGGGGCCTGTTATGAACACTGAAGCTTTCTTT	CASSSGPVMNTEAFF
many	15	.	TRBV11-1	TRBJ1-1	TGTGCCAGCAGCGACTCAAGACAGGAAAACACTGAAGCTTTCTTT	CASSDSRQENTEAFF
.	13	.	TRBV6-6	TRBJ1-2	TGTGCCAGTCGTTCAGGAGTGAACTATGGCTACACCTTC	CASRSGVNYGYTF
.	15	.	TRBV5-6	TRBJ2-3	TGTGCCAGCAGCTTGGATGGGGAGTCCCGGGGGAAGCAGTATTTT	CASSLDGESRGKQYF
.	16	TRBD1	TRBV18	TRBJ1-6	TGTGCCAGCTCACCACTGTTGGGACAGGGGAGATCACCCCTCCACTTT	CASSPLLGQGRSPLHF
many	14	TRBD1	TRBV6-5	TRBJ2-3	TGTGCCACCTCCGGGACAGGGTCAACAGATACGCAGTATTTT	CATSGTGSTDTQYF
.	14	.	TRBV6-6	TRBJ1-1	TGTGCCAGCAGCCTCACGGAGGCAGAAGAAGGAGCTTTCTTT	CASSLTEAEEGAFF
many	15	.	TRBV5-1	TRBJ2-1	TGCGCCAGCAGCTTGGGGGCAGGGGTAGGCGATGAGCAGTTCTTC	CASSLGAGVGDEQFF
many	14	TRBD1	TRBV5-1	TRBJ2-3	TGCGCCAGCAGCTTGGACAGGGGTGCAGATACGCAGTATTTT	CASSLDRGADTQYF
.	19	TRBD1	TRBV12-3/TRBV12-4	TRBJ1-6	TGTGCCAGCAGTATCGTTCGAACAGGGGGGAACCCGGCTGCTTCACCCCTCCACTTT	CASSIVRTGGNPAASPLHF
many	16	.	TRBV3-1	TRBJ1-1	TGTGCCAGCAGCCAAGATGAGTGGTGGCGTGACACTGAAGCTTTCTTT	CASSQDEWWRDTEAFF
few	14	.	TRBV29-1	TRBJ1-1	TGCAGCGTTGAAGTTCCCAAGACAGACACTGAAGCTTTCTTT	CSVEVPKTDTEAFF
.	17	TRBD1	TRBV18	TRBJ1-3	TGTGCCAGCTCACCCGTCGGACAGGGAAATTCAGGAAACACCATATATTTT	CASSPVGQGNSGNTIYF
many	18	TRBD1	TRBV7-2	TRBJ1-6	TGTGCCAGCAGCTTAGCGAGACAGGGAAGGACCTATAATTCACCCCTCCACTTT	CASSLARQGRTYNSPLHF